This T cell receptor (beta chain) was observed in a study of T cells in Graves' hyperthyroidism and ophthalmopathy. In this sample, this clonotype turned up many times. Thyroid ultrasound and orbital computed tomography, with clinical symptoms and serum thyroxine and TRAb, informed diagnoses. The CDR3 regions of TCR beta were amplified from RNA transcripts. Using the HTBI primer set, a first-round RT-PCR was run on the TCR CDR3. TCRdb reprocessed the multiplex PCR reads with MiXCR, giving one entry per CDR3 protein. The table records around 290,000 distinct CDR3 sequences, over 15% of them present only once. The specimen was blood. This receptor was obtained from a woman aged 55 to 70 with Graves' ophthalmopathy.

The chain's CDR3 is CASSADGQGGYGYTF. DNA of the CDR3: TGTGCCAGCAGCGCCGACGGGCAGGGGGGCTATGGCTACACCTTC. V gene TRBV13 combines with J gene TRBJ1-2, with 7 nucleotides matching TRBD1. The junction had 10 bases not matched to a gene; V was cut back by 5 bases and J by 4 bases. CDR1 and CDR2 from the germline V gene are PRHDT and FYEKMQ (reference sequence). The CDR3 loop spans 15 amino acids.